What follows is one T cell receptor (beta chain) and its context. The CDR3 end lies 3 residues beyond the end of the read and is filled in from the germline J gene. Using immunoSEQ multiplex PCR, the repertoire was profiled, and TCRdb retains in-frame clones only, with some absent. This sample's clone table lists 48,000 or so clones. Germline values: CDR1 SGHVS, CDR2 FNYEAQ. V was cut by 6 bases and J by 1 base, with 12 bases left in between. The CDR3 sequence is 14 residues long. This entry belongs to a study of T cells in women clearing cervical HPV infection. The sample consisted of blood buffy coat. The rearrangement links TRBV7-6 to TRBJ2-5, with TRBD2 as a possible D gene (7 bases). This TCR was recovered from a woman between 18 and 70 years old with a cervical HPV16 infection that either progressed to CIN3+ or cleared (not recorded which). The part of the CDR3 DNA that was read is TGTGCCAGCAGACCGGGGGGCCCCCAAGAGACC. Encoded protein: CASRPGGPQET. The full CDR3 protein reads CASRPGGPQETQYF.